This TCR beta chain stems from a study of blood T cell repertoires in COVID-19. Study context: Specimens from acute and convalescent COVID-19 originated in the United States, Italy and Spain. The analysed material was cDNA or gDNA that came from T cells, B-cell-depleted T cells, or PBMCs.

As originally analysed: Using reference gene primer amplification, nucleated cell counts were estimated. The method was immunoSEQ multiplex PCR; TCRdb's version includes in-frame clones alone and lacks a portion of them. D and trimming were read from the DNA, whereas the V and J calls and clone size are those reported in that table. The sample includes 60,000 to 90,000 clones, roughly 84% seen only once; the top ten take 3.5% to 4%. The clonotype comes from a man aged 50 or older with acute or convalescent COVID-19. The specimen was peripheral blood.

Here the CDR3 reads CASSLGAGVYNEQFF. The CDR3 region has the DNA TGTGCCAGCAGCCTAGGAGCGGGGGTTTACAATGAGCAGTTCTTC. V is TRBV3-1 (or the pseudogene TRBV3-2) and J is TRBJ2-1; 8 bases match TRBD2. The CDR3 totals 15 residues. V lost 4 bases, J lost 4 bases, and 6 bases stayed unmatched. The germline gives CDR1 LGHDT, CDR2 YNNKEL (reference sequence).